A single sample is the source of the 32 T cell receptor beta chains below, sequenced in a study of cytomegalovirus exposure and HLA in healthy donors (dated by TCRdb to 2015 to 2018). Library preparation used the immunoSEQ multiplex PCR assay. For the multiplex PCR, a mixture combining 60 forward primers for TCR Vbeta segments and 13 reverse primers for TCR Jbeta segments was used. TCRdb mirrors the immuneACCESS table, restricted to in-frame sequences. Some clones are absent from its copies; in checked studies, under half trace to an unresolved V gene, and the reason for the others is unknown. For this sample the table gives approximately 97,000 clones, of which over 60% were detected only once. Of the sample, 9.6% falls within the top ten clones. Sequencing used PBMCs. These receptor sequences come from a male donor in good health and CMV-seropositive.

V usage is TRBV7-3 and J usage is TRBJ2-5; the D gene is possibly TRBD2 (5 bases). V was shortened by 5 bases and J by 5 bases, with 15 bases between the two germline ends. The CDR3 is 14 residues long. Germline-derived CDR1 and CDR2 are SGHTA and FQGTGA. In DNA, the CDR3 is TGTGCCAGCAGCCCATGGGCCGGGATGGAGACCCAGTACTTC. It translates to CASSPWAGMETQYF.

The CDR3: CASSLGDEQFF. In DNA, the CDR3 is TGTGCCAGCAGCTTGGGCGATGAGCAGTTCTTC. The chain joins TRBV7-3 to TRBJ2-1, with D unclear. V was shortened by 3 bases and J by 8 bases, with 5 bases between the two germline ends. The CDR3 loop spans 11 amino acids. CDR1 and CDR2 (germline): SGHTA, FQGTGA.

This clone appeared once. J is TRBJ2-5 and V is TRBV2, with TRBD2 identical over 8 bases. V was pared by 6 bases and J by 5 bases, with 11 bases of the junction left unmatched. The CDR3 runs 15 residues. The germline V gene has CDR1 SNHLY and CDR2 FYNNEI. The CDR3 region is CASRTSAGGWETQYF. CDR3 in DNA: TGTGCCAGCAGGACTAGCGCGGGAGGTTGGGAGACCCAGTACTTC.

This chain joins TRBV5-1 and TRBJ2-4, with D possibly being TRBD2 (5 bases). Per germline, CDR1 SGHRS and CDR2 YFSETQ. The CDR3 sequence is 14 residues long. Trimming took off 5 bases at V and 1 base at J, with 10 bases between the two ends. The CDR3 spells CASSREPAKNIQYF. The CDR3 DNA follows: TGCGCCAGCAGTCGGGAACCGGCCAAAAACATTCAGTACTTC.

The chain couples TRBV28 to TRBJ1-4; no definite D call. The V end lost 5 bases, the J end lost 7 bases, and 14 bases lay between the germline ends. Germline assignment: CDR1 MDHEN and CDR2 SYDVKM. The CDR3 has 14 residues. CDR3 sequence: CASSPPARGEKLFF. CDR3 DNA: TGTGCCAGCAGTCCACCGGCCAGAGGTGAAAAACTGTTTTTT.

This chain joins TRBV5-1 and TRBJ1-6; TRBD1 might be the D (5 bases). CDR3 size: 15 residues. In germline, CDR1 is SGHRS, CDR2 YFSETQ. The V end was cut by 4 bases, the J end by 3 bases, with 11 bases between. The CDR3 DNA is TGCGCCAGCAGCGCGGGGACGGGCTATAATTCACCCCTCCACTTT. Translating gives CASSAGTGYNSPLHF. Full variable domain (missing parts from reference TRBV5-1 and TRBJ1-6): KAGVTQTPRYLIKTRGQQVTLSCSPISGHRSVSWYQQTPGQGLQFLFEYFSETQRNKGNFPGRFSGRQFSNSRSEMNVSTLELGDSALYLCASSAGTGYNSPLHFGNGTRLTVT.

In DNA, the CDR3 is TGTGCCAGCAGCCAAATAGCGGGAGGGGGCACAGATACGCAGTATTTT. Translated: CASSQIAGGGTDTQYF. This chain links TRBV2 with TRBJ2-3; 11 bases fit TRBD2. Germline trimming cut 6 bases from V and 1 base from J; bases unmatched to any gene: 6. Looked up from germline, CDR1 is SNHLY and CDR2 is FYNNEI. The CDR3 totals 16 residues.

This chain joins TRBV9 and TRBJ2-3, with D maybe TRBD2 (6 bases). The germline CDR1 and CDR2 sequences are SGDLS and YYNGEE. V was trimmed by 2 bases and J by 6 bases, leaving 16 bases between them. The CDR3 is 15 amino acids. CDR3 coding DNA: TGTGCCAGCAGCGTTAGAGGAGGGATCGAGGATACGCAGTATTTT. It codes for CASSVRGGIEDTQYF.

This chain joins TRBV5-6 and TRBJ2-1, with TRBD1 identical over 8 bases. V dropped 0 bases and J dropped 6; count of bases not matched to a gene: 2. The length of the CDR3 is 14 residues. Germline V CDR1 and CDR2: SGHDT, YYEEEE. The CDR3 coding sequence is TGTGCCAGCAGCTTGGGACAGGGGTTCAATGAGCAGTTCTTC. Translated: CASSLGQGFNEQFF.

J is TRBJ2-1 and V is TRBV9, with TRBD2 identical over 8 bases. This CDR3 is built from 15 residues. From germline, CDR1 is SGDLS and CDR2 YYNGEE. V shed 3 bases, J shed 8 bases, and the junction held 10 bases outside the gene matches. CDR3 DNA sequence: TGTGCCAGCAGCGGCCGGGAGGGCGGTAGAGATGAGCAGTTCTTC. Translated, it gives CASSGREGGRDEQFF. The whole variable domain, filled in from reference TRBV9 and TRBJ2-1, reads DSGVTQTPKHLITATGQRVTLRCSPRSGDLSVYWYQQSLDQGLQFLIQYYNGEERAKGNILERFSAQQFPDLHSELNLSSLELGDSALYFCASSGREGGRDEQFFGPGTRLTVL.

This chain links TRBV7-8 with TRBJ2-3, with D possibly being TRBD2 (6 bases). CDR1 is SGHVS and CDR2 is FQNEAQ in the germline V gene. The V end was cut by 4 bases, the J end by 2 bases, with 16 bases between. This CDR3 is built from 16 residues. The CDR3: CASSYIRRGSTDTQYF. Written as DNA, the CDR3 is TGTGCCAGCAGCTACATTCGGAGGGGCTCCACAGATACGCAGTATTTT.

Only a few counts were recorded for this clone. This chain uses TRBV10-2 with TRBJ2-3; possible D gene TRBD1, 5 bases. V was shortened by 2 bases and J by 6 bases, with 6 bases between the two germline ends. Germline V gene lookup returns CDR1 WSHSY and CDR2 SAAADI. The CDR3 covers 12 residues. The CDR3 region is CASSEQGDTQYF. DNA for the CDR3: TGCGCCAGCAGTGAGCAGGGTGATACGCAGTATTTT.

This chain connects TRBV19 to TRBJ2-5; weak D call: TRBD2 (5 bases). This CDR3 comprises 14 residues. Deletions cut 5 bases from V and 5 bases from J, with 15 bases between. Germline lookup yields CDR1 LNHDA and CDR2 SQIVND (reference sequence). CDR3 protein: CASSFSTGRETQYF. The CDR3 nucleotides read TGTGCCAGTAGTTTTAGTACGGGAAGGGAGACCCAGTACTTC.

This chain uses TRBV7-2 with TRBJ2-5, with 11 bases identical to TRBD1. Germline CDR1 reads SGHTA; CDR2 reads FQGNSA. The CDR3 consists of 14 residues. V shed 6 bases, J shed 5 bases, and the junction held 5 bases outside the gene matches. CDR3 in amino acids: CASRRGQGGETQYF. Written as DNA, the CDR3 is TGTGCCAGCAGGAGGGGACAGGGGGGGGAGACCCAGTACTTC.

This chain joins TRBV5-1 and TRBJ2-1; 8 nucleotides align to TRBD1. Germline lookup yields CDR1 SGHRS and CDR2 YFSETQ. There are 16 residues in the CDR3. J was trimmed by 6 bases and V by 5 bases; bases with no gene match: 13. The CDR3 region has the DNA TGCGCCAGCAGTCAAAATCCGGGACAGGCCGGCAATGAGCAGTTCTTC. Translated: CASSQNPGQAGNEQFF. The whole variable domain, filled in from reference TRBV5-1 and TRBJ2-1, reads KAGVTQTPRYLIKTRGQQVTLSCSPISGHRSVSWYQQTPGQGLQFLFEYFSETQRNKGNFPGRFSGRQFSNSRSEMNVSTLELGDSALYLCASSQNPGQAGNEQFFGPGTRLTVL.

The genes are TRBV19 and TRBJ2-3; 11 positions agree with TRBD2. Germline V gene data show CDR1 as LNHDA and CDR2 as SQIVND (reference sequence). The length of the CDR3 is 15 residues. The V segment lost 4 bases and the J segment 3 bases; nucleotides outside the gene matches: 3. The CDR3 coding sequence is TGTGCCAGTAGTACGACTAGCGGGGCAACAGATACGCAGTATTTT. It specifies CASSTTSGATDTQYF.

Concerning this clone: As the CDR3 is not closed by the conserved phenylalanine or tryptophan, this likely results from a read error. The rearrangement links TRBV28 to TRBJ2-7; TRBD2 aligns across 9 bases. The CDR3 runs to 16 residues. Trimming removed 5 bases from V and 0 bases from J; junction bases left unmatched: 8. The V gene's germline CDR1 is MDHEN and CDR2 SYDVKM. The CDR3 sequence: CASSVKREVISYEQYL. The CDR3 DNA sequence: TGTGCCAGCAGTGTCAAGCGGGAGGTCATCTCCTACGAGCAGTACCTC.

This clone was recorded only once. The CDR3 nucleotides are TGTGCCAGCAGCTTGGGCGGGCTCAACTATGGCTACACCTTC. Encoded protein: CASSLGGLNYGYTF. The V and J genes are TRBV5-6 and TRBJ1-2; D is ambiguous. V was pared by 0 bases and J by 2 bases, with 8 bases between. This CDR3 spans 14 amino acids. Germline lookup yields CDR1 SGHDT and CDR2 YYEEEE. The full variable domain, rest sourced from reference TRBV5-6 and TRBJ1-2, is DAGVTQSPTHLIKTRGQQVTLRCSPKSGHDTVSWYQQALGQGPQFIFQYYEEEERQRGNFPDRFSGHQFPNYSSELNVNALLLGDSALYLCASSLGGLNYGYTFGSGTRLTVV.

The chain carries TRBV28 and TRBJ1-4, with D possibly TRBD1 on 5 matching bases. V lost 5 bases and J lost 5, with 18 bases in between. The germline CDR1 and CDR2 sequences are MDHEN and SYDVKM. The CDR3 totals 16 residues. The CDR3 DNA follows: TGTGCCAGCAGTGCCGCAGAGGCGGGGGAGAATGAAAAACTGTTTTTT. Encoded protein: CASSAAEAGENEKLFF.

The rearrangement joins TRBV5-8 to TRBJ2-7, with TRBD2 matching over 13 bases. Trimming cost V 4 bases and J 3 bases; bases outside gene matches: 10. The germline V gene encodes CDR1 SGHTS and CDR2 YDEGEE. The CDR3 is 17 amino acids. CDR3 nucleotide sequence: TGTGCCAGCAGCCGTCCCGGACTAGCGGGAGTGTTCTACGAGCAGTACTTC. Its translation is CASSRPGLAGVFYEQYF.

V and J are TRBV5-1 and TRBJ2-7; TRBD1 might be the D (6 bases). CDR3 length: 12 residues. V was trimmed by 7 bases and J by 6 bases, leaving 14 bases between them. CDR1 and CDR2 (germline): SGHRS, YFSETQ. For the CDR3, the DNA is TGCGCCAGCTCACCTAGGGGGATCGAGCAGTACTTC. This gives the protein CASSPRGIEQYF.

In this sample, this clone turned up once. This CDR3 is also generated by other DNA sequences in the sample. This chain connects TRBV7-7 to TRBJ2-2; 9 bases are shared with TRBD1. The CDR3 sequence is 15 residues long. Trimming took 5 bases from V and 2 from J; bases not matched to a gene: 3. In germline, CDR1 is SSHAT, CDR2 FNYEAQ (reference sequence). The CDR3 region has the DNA TGTGCCAGCAGCCCGGGACAGGGAAACACCGGGGAGCTGTTTTTT. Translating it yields CASSPGQGNTGELFF.

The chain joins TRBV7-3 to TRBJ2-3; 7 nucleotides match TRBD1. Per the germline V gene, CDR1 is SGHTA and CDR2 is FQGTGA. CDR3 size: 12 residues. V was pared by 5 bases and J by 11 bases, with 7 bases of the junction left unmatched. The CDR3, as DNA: TGTGCCAGCAGCCCTAGGACAGGTCAGCAGTATTTT. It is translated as CASSPRTGQQYF.

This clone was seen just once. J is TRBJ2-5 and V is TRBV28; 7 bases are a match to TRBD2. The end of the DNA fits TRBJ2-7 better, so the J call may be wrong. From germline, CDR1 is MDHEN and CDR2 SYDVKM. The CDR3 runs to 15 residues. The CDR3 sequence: CASSLSSEGRDEQYF. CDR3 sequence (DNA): TGTGCCAGCAGTTTAAGTAGCGAAGGGAGGGACGAGCAGTACTTC.

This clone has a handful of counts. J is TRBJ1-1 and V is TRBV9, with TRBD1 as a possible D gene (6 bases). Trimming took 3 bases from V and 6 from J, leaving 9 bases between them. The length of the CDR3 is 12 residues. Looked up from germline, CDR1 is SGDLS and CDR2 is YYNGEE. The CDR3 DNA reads TGTGCCAGCAGCGAACAGGGATCTGAAGCTTTCTTT. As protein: CASSEQGSEAFF. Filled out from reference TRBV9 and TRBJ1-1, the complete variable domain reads DSGVTQTPKHLITATGQRVTLRCSPRSGDLSVYWYQQSLDQGLQFLIQYYNGEERAKGNILERFSAQQFPDLHSELNLSSLELGDSALYFCASSEQGSEAFFGQGTRLTVV.

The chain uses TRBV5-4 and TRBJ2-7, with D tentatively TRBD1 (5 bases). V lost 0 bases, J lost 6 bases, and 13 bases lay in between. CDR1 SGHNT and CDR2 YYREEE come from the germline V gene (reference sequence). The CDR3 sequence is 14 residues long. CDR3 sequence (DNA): TGTGCCAGCAGCTTGGCGGCAGGGCGCGGCGAGCAGTACTTC. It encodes CASSLAAGRGEQYF.

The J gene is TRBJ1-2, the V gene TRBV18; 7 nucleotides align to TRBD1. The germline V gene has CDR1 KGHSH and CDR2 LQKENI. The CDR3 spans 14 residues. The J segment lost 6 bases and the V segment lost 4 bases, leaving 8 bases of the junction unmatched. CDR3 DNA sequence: TGTGCCAGCTCACAGCCGTCAGGGGGTGATGGCTACACCTTC. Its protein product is CASSQPSGGDGYTF. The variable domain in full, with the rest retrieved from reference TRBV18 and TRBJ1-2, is NAGVMQNPRHLVRRRGQEARLRCSPMKGHSHVYWYRQLPEEGLKFMVYLQKENIIDESGMPKERFSAEFPKEGPSILRIQQVVRGDSAAYFCASSQPSGGDGYTFGSGTRLTVV.

The CDR3 protein is CASQTPGTEAFF. As DNA, the CDR3 is TGTGCCAGCCAGACCCCAGGCACTGAAGCTTTCTTT. The chain uses TRBV28 and TRBJ1-1; D is undetermined. Per germline, CDR1 MDHEN and CDR2 SYDVKM. The germline V and J ends were trimmed by 8 bases and 4 bases, with 11 bases remaining between them. The CDR3 is 12 residues long.

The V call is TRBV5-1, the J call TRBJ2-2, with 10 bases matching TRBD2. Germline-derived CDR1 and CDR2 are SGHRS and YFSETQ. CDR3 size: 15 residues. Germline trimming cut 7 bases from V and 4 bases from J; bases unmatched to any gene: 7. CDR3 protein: CASQQTSGITGELFF. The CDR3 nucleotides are TGCGCCAGCCAGCAAACTAGCGGGATCACCGGGGAGCTGTTTTTT.

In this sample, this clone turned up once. CDR3 sequence: CAIRGAGVTALGTDTQYF. The CDR3 DNA is TGTGCCATCAGGGGGGCGGGCGTTACAGCTCTGGGGACAGATACGCAGTATTTT. The V call is TRBV10-3, the J call TRBJ2-3, with D perhaps TRBD1 (6 bases). The CDR3 loop spans 18 amino acids. Trimming removed 6 bases at V and 3 bases at J, with 25 bases between. CDR1 and CDR2 from the germline V gene are ENHRY and SYGVKD.

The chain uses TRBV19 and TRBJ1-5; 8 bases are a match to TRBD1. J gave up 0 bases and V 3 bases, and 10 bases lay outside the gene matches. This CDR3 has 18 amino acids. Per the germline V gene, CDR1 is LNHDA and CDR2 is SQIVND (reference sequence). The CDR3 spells CASSILTGVRDSNQPQHF. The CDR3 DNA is TGTGCCAGTAGTATCCTGACAGGGGTGAGGGATAGCAATCAGCCCCAGCATTTT. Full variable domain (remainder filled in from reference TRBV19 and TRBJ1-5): DGGITQSPKYLFRKEGQNVTLSCEQNLNHDAMYWYRQDPGQGLRLIYYSQIVNDFQKGDIAEGYSVSREKKESFPLTVTSAQKNPTAFYLCASSILTGVRDSNQPQHFGDGTRLSIL.

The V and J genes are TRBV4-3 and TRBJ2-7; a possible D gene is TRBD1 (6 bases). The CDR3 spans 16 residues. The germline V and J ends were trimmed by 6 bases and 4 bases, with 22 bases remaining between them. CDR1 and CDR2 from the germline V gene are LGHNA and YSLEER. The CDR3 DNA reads TGCGCCAGCAGTCCATCCCTTGGACAGCCTTCTTACGAGCAGTACTTC. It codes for CASSPSLGQPSYEQYF.